Detailed here is one T cell receptor beta chain. This sample was taken from a study of blood T cell repertoires in COVID-19. Enrolled during active infection, Seattle patients were then followed longitudinally. V was pared by 2 bases and J by 7 bases, with 15 bases between. The germline CDR1 and CDR2 sequences are SGHTA and FQGNSA. The CDR3 length is 15 residues. Using immunoSEQ multiplex PCR, the repertoire was profiled, and TCRdb retains in-frame clones only, with some absent. The sample includes over 400,000 clones, 70% to 90% of them seen just once. This sequence originates from a woman in her forties or fifties with COVID-19, enrolled during active disease. The chain has TRBV7-2 and TRBJ2-1; tentative D call: TRBD1 (6 bases). Sample: peripheral blood. The CDR3 region has the DNA TGTGCCAGCAGCTTATACGGGGCAGGGGAAAATGAGCAGTTCTTC. Encoded protein: CASSLYGAGENEQFF.